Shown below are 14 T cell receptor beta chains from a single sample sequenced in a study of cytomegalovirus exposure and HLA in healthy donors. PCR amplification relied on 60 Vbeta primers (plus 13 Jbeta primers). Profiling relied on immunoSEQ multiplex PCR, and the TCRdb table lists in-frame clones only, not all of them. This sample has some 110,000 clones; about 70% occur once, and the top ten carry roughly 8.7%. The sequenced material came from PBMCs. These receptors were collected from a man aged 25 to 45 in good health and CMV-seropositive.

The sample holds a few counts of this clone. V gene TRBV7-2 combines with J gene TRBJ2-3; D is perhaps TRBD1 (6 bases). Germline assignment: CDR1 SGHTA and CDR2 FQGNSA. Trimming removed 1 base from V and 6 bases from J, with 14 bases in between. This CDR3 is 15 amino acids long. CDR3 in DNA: TGTGCCAGCAGCTTAGGGGTCTTGGGGGCGGATACGCAGTATTTT. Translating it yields CASSLGVLGADTQYF. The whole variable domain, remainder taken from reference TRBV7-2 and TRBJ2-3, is GAGVSQSPSNKVTEKGKDVELRCDPISGHTALYWYRQSLGQGLEFLIYFQGNSAPDKSGLPSDRFSAERTGGSVSTLTIQRTQQEDSAVYLCASSLGVLGADTQYFGPGTRLTVL.

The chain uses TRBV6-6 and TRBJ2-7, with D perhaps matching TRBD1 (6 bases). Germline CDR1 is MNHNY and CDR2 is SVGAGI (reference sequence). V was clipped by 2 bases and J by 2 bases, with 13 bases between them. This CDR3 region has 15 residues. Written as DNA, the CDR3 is TGTGCCAGCAGTTACAATCCGGGACAAACCTACGAGCAGTACGTC. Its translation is CASSYNPGQTYEQYV.

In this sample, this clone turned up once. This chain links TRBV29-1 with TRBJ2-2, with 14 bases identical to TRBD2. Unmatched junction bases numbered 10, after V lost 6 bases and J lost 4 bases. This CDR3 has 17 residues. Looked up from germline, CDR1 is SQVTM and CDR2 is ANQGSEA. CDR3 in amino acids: CSVRGTSGSRSTGELFF. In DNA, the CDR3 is TGCAGCGTCCGCGGGACTAGCGGGAGTCGGAGCACCGGGGAGCTGTTTTTT.

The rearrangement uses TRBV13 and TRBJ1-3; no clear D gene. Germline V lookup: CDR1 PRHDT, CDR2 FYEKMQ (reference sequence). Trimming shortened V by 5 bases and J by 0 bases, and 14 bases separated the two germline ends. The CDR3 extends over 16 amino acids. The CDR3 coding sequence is TGTGCCAGCAGCCCACTCGAAAGGAGCTCTGGAAACACCATATATTTT. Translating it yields CASSPLERSSGNTIYF.

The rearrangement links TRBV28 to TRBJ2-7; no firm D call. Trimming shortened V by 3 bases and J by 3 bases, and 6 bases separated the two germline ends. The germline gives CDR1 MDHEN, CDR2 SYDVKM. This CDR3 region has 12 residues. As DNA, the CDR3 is TGTGCCAGCAGTTTCAGGTTCTACGAGCAGTACGTC. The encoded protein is CASSFRFYEQYV.

The CDR3 protein is CASRQGEVNTIYF. CDR3 nucleotides: TGTGCCAGCAGACAGGGGGAGGTTAACACCATATATTTT. The J gene is TRBJ1-3, the V gene TRBV6-6; TRBD1 aligns across 8 bases. Germline CDR1 is MNHNY and CDR2 is SVGAGI (reference sequence). CDR3 length: 13 amino acids. V shed 6 bases, J shed 7 bases, and the junction held 5 bases outside the gene matches.

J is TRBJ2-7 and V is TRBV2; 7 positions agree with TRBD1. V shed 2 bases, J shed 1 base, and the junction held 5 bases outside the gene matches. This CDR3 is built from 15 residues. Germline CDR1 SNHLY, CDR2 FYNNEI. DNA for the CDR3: TGTGCCAGCAGTGAAATTGGGACAGCGTCCTACGAGCAGTACTTC. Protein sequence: CASSEIGTASYEQYF.

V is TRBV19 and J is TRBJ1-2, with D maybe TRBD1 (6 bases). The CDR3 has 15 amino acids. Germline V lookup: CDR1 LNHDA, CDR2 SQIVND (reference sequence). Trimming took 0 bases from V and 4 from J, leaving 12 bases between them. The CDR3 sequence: CASSIEGGLGYGYTF. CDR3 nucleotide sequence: TGTGCCAGTAGTATAGAGGGGGGGCTCGGCTATGGCTACACCTTC.

In DNA, the CDR3 is TGCAGCGTTGGGACAAACTCTGGAAACACCATATATTTT. It encodes CSVGTNSGNTIYF. The rearrangement uses TRBV29-1 and TRBJ1-3; possible D gene TRBD1, 5 bases. V gave up 4 bases and J gave up 0 bases, with 7 bases separating them. This CDR3 is 13 amino acids long. Germline CDR1 is SQVTM and CDR2 is ANQGSEA.

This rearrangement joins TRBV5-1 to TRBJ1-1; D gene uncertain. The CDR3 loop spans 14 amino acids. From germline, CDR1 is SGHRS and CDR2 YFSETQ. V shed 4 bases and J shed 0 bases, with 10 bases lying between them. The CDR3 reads CASSTDGMNTEAFF. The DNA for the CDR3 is TGCGCCAGCAGCACGGACGGGATGAACACTGAAGCTTTCTTT.

For the CDR3, the DNA is TGTGCCAGCCTTACCAGGGGGGCGAGCAATCAGCCCCAGCATTTT. Translated, it gives CASLTRGASNQPQHF. The V and J genes are TRBV19 and TRBJ1-5; 7 bases agree with TRBD1. V trimming: 9 bases; J trimming: 1 base; junction bases outside the gene matches: 9. The CDR3 totals 15 residues. Germline V CDR1 and CDR2: LNHDA, SQIVND (reference sequence).

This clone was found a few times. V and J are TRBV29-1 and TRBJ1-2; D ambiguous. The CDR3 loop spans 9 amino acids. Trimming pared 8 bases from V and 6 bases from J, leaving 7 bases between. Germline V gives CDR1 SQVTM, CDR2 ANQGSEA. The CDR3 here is CSLADGYTF. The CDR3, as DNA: TGCAGCCTGGCGGATGGCTACACCTTC. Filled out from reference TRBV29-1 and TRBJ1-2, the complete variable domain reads SAVISQKPSRDICQRGTSLTIQCQVDSQVTMMFWYRQQPGQSLTLIATANQGSEATYESGFVIDKFPISRPNLTFSTLTVSNMSPEDSSIYLCSLADGYTFGSGTRLTVV.

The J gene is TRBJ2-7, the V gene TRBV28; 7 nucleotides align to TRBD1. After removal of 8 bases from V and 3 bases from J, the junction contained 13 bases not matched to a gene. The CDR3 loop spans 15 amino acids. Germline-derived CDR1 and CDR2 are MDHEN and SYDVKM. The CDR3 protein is CASGDPRTGLYEQYV. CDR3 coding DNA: TGTGCCAGCGGGGACCCGAGGACAGGCCTCTACGAGCAGTACGTC.

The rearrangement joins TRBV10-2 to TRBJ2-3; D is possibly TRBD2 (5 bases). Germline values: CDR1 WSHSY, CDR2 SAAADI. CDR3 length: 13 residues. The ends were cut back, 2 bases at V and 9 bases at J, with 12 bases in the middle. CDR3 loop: CASSEHPAGTQYF. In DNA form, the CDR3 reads TGCGCCAGCAGTGAGCATCCCGCGGGCACGCAGTATTTT.